The entry below describes one T cell receptor (beta chain). Clones were sequenced by immunoSEQ multiplex PCR, and TCRdb holds only the in-frame ones, with some missing. The sample consists of 150,000 to 170,000 clones, roughly 94% of them appearing once. These data are taken from a study of control samples from healthy donors and cancer patients. With 1 base clipped from V and 6 bases from J, the junction kept 6 bases outside the gene matches. The CDR3 consists of 14 residues. Germline V lookup: CDR1 KGHSH, CDR2 LQKENI. The chain joins TRBV18 to TRBJ2-7, with 7 bases identical to TRBD1. The sequence came from a man aged 35 to 55 in good health. Source material: blood. The CDR3 DNA reads TGTGCCAGCTCACCACAGGAGACAGGGCGCGAGCAGTACTTC. Its translation is CASSPQETGREQYF.